This note documents a single T cell receptor (beta chain) sequence. Sequenced by immunoSEQ multiplex PCR; TCRdb stores in-frame clones only, minus some. The sample lists tens of thousands of clones, roughly 84% occurring once. The sample comes from a study of blood T cell repertoires in COVID-19. Study details: The United States, Italy and Spain provided the acute and convalescent COVID-19 samples. In each case, the material was cDNA or gDNA derived from T cells, B-cell-depleted T cells, or PBMCs.

This clonotype was sampled from a man aged 30 to 39 with COVID-19, enrolled during active disease. The specimen sequenced was peripheral blood.

Here the CDR3 DNA reads TGTGCCAGCTCCCAAACTAGCGGGAGGAACACCGGGGAGCTGTTTTTT. Its translation is CASSQTSGRNTGELFF. The rearrangement uses TRBV18 and TRBJ2-2; 11 bases match TRBD2. V dropped 6 bases and J dropped 1; count of bases not matched to a gene: 4. The CDR3 is made up of 16 amino acids. CDR1 is KGHSH and CDR2 is LQKENI in the germline V gene. Looking up the rest from reference TRBV18 and TRBJ2-2 gives the full variable domain: NAGVMQNPRHLVRRRGQEARLRCSPMKGHSHVYWYRQLPEEGLKFMVYLQKENIIDESGMPKERFSAEFPKEGPSILRIQQVVRGDSAAYFCASSQTSGRNTGELFFGEGSRLTVL.